Listed here are 3 T cell receptor beta chains from one sample, sequenced in a study of cytomegalovirus exposure and HLA in healthy donors (TCRdb year 2017). Library prep was done by the immunoSEQ multiplex PCR assay. A mixture of 60 forward primers for TCR Vbeta segments and 13 reverse primers for TCR Jbeta segments was used in the multiplex PCR. TCRdb mirrors the immuneACCESS table, restricted to in-frame sequences. Some clones are absent from its copies; in checked studies, under half trace to an unresolved V gene, and the reason for the others is unknown. This sample gives 95,000 to 150,000 clones in total; around 78% of them show up just once. 5.5% to 8% of the sample goes to the ten largest clones. Source material: PBMCs. The receptors come from a woman in her 40s in good health and CMV-seronegative.

The chain recombines TRBV5-1 with TRBJ2-7; the match to TRBD1 covers 9 bases. The V segment lost 1 base and the J segment 2 bases; nucleotides outside the gene matches: 4. CDR1 is SGHRS, CDR2 YFSETQ, per germline. The CDR3 totals 15 residues. The CDR3 region is CASSLSGTGTYEQYF. For the CDR3, the DNA is TGCGCCAGCAGCTTGTCCGGGACAGGGACCTACGAGCAGTACTTC.

This clone has only a few counts. The V gene is TRBV9, the J gene TRBJ1-5; the match to TRBD1 covers 9 bases. The CDR3 has 14 residues. The ends lost 3 bases at V and 11 bases at J; junction bases unmatched: 9. Germline V gene sequence: CDR1 SGDLS, CDR2 YYNGEE. CDR3 residues: CASSAGQGTGAQHF. DNA of the CDR3: TGTGCCAGCAGCGCGGGACAGGGAACAGGGGCCCAGCATTTT.

This chain's CDR3 is CASSPLAVSSYNEQFF. In DNA form, the CDR3 reads TGTGCCAGCAGTCCTCTAGCCGTTAGCTCCTACAATGAGCAGTTCTTC. The rearrangement uses TRBV28 and TRBJ2-1, with D possibly being TRBD2 (5 bases). The length of the CDR3 is 16 residues. V was clipped by 5 bases and J by 0 bases, with 14 bases between them. Germline V lookup: CDR1 MDHEN, CDR2 SYDVKM.